The 8 T cell receptor beta chains reported below all come from one sample, sequenced in a study of blood T cell repertoires in COVID-19. Only in-frame clones appear in the TCRdb table, and some are missing; sequencing was by immunoSEQ multiplex PCR. The sample shows around 300,000 clones, approximately 91% of them seen only once. The source material was peripheral blood. The receptors derive from a man aged 50 or older with acute or convalescent COVID-19.

To note about this clone: Its ends do not fully match the called genes, so a read error is possible. This chain uses TRBV7-7 with TRBJ2-5, with D perhaps TRBD2 (6 bases). CDR1 and CDR2 from the germline V gene are SSHAT and FNYEAQ (reference sequence). This CDR3 region has 15 residues. The CDR3 nucleotides read TGTGCTAGCAGCTTAGAGGGACTCAGTAGAGAGACCCAGTACTTC. Translation: CASSLEGLSRETQYF.

The gene calls are TRBV30 and TRBJ2-2; no definite D call. CDR1 and CDR2 from the germline V gene are GTSNPN and SVGIG (reference sequence). V was pared by 7 bases and J by 4 bases, with 10 bases between. The CDR3 is 12 residues long. In DNA form, the CDR3 reads TGTGCCTTATTGGGCAGCACCGGGGAGCTGTTTTTT. Translating it yields CALLGSTGELFF. The full variable domain, its missing parts supplied by reference TRBV30 and TRBJ2-2, is SQTIHQWPATLVQPVGSPLSLECTVEGTSNPNLYWYRQAAGRGLQLLFYSVGIGQISSEVPQNLSASRPQDRQFILSSKKLLLSDSGFYLCALLGSTGELFFGEGSRLTVL.

The CDR3, as DNA: TGTGCCAGCAGCGTGGGGGGGAATGGCTACACCTTC. Protein product: CASSVGGNGYTF. The chain is built from TRBV9 and TRBJ1-2; D might be TRBD1 (5 bases). CDR1 is SGDLS, CDR2 YYNGEE, per germline. The CDR3 runs 12 residues. Trimming stripped 2 bases from V and 6 bases from J, with 8 bases between.

J is TRBJ2-3 and V is TRBV19; 8 nucleotides line up with TRBD1. Per the germline V gene, CDR1 is LNHDA and CDR2 is SQIVND (reference sequence). CDR3 size: 14 residues. J lost 0 bases, V lost 4 bases, and 0 bases had no gene match. The CDR3 reads CASSRQGSTDTQYF. The DNA for the CDR3 is TGTGCCAGTAGTAGACAGGGGAGCACAGATACGCAGTATTTT.

The chain is built from TRBV7-8 and TRBJ1-2, with TRBD1 identical over 7 bases. Germline trimming cut 1 base from V and 7 bases from J; bases unmatched to any gene: 3. Germline assignment: CDR1 SGHVS and CDR2 FQNEAQ. The CDR3 is made up of 13 amino acids. Written as DNA, the CDR3 is TGTGCCAGCAGCTTAGGGGGGACAGCTGGCTACACCTTC. Translation gives CASSLGGTAGYTF.

The chain combines TRBV10-1 with TRBJ2-2; no clear D gene. V lost 2 bases and J lost 4, with 5 bases in between. CDR3 length: 13 residues. Germline assignment: CDR1 WNHNN and CDR2 SYGVQD (reference sequence). CDR3 residues: CASSEEATGELFF. CDR3 nucleotide sequence: TGCGCCAGCAGTGAGGAGGCCACCGGGGAGCTGTTTTTT.

The chain has TRBV6-6 and TRBJ2-7, with 10 bases matching TRBD1. CDR3 length equals 14 residues. Germline assignment: CDR1 MNHNY and CDR2 SVGAGI (reference sequence). Trimming removed 4 bases from V and 7 bases from J; junction bases left unmatched: 7. The DNA for the CDR3 is TGTGCCAGCAGTTGGGCGGGACAGGGGAGGGAGCAGTACTTC. Translated, it gives CASSWAGQGREQYF.

The rearrangement uses TRBV7-3 and TRBJ2-3; D gene ambiguous. Trimming shortened V by 2 bases and J by 4 bases, and 4 bases separated the two germline ends. The CDR3 length is 12 residues. Germline loops: CDR1 SGHTA, CDR2 FQGTGA. The CDR3 DNA reads as TGTGCCAGCAGCTTAGTCGCAGATACGCAGTATTTT. Protein: CASSLVADTQYF. Full variable domain (outside the CDR3, taken from reference TRBV7-3 and TRBJ2-3): GAGVSQTPSNKVTEKGKYVELRCDPISGHTALYWYRQSLGQGPEFLIYFQGTGAADDSGLPNDRFFAVRPEGSVSTLKIQRTERGDSAVYLCASSLVADTQYFGPGTRLTVL.